The present T cell receptor beta chain was sequenced within a study of tumor-infiltrating lymphocytes in primary liver carcinoma. Across the study: Patients had primary liver carcinoma treated by surgical resection. General study results and limits: Tumor specimens were characterized by a significantly higher top-250-clone fraction than blood (p = 0.039).

About this clonotype itself: Its specificity is unknown. Just one base apart from a much larger clone, this may be a read error.

Blood RNA originated from unsorted whole blood, with germline DNA additionally extracted. Per the germline V gene, CDR1 is ENHRY and CDR2 is SYGVKD. The CDR3 runs to 13 residues. From approximately 550 ng of total RNA, TCR beta-specific cDNA was reverse-transcribed using a constant-region primer. Three rounds of nested multiplex PCR with slightly modified ARM-PCR produced TCR beta libraries. Investigators reported that the first two PCR rounds, at roughly 11 cycles each, used TRBV1-TRBV30 forward primers with a C-beta reverse primer. TCRdb independently ran MiXCR on the multiplex PCR reads; one entry per CDR3 protein. The sample lists fewer than 350,000 distinct CDR3 sequences, more than 55% occurring once.

Sequencing input: peripheral blood. The source is a man in his forties with primary liver carcinoma and hepatitis B virus infection. The J gene is TRBJ2-7, the V gene TRBV10-3; the D gene is possibly TRBD2 (6 bases). This CDR3 is CVISGGDDYEQYF. The CDR3 DNA follows: TGTGTCATCAGTGGAGGGGACGACTACGAGCAGTACTTC.